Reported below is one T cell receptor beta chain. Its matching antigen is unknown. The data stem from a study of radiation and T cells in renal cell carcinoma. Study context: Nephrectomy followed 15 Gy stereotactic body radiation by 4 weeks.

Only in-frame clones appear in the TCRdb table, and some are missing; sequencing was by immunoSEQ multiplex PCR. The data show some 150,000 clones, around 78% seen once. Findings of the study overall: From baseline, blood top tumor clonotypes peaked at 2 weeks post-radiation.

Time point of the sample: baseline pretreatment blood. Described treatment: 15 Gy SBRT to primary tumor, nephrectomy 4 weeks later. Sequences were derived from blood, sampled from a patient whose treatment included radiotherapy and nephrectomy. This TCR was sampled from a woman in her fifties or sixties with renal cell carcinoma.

CDR3 coding DNA: TGTGCCAGCAGCTCACTTGGGGACAGTGGAGCGTTTGAGCAGTTCTTC. Protein product: CASSSLGDSGAFEQFF. This chain joins TRBV5-6 and TRBJ2-1; 7 nucleotides match TRBD1. The CDR3 has 16 residues. With V trimmed by 3 bases and J by 9 bases, 15 bases remained unmatched. The germline CDR1 and CDR2 sequences are SGHDT and YYEEEE.